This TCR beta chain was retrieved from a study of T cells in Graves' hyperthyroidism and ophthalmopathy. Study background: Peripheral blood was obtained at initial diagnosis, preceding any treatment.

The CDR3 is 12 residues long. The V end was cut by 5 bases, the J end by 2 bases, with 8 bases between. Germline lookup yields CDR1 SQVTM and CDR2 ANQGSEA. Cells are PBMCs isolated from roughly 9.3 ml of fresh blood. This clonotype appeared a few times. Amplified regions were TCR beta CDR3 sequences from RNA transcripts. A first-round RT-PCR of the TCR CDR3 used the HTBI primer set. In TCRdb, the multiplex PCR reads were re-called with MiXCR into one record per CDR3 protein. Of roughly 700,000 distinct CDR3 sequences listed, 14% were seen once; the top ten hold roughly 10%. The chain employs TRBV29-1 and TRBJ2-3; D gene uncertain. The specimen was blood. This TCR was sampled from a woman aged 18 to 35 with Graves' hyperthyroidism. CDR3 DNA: TGCAGCGTTTCCAAGACCACAGATACGCAGTATTTT. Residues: CSVSKTTDTQYF.